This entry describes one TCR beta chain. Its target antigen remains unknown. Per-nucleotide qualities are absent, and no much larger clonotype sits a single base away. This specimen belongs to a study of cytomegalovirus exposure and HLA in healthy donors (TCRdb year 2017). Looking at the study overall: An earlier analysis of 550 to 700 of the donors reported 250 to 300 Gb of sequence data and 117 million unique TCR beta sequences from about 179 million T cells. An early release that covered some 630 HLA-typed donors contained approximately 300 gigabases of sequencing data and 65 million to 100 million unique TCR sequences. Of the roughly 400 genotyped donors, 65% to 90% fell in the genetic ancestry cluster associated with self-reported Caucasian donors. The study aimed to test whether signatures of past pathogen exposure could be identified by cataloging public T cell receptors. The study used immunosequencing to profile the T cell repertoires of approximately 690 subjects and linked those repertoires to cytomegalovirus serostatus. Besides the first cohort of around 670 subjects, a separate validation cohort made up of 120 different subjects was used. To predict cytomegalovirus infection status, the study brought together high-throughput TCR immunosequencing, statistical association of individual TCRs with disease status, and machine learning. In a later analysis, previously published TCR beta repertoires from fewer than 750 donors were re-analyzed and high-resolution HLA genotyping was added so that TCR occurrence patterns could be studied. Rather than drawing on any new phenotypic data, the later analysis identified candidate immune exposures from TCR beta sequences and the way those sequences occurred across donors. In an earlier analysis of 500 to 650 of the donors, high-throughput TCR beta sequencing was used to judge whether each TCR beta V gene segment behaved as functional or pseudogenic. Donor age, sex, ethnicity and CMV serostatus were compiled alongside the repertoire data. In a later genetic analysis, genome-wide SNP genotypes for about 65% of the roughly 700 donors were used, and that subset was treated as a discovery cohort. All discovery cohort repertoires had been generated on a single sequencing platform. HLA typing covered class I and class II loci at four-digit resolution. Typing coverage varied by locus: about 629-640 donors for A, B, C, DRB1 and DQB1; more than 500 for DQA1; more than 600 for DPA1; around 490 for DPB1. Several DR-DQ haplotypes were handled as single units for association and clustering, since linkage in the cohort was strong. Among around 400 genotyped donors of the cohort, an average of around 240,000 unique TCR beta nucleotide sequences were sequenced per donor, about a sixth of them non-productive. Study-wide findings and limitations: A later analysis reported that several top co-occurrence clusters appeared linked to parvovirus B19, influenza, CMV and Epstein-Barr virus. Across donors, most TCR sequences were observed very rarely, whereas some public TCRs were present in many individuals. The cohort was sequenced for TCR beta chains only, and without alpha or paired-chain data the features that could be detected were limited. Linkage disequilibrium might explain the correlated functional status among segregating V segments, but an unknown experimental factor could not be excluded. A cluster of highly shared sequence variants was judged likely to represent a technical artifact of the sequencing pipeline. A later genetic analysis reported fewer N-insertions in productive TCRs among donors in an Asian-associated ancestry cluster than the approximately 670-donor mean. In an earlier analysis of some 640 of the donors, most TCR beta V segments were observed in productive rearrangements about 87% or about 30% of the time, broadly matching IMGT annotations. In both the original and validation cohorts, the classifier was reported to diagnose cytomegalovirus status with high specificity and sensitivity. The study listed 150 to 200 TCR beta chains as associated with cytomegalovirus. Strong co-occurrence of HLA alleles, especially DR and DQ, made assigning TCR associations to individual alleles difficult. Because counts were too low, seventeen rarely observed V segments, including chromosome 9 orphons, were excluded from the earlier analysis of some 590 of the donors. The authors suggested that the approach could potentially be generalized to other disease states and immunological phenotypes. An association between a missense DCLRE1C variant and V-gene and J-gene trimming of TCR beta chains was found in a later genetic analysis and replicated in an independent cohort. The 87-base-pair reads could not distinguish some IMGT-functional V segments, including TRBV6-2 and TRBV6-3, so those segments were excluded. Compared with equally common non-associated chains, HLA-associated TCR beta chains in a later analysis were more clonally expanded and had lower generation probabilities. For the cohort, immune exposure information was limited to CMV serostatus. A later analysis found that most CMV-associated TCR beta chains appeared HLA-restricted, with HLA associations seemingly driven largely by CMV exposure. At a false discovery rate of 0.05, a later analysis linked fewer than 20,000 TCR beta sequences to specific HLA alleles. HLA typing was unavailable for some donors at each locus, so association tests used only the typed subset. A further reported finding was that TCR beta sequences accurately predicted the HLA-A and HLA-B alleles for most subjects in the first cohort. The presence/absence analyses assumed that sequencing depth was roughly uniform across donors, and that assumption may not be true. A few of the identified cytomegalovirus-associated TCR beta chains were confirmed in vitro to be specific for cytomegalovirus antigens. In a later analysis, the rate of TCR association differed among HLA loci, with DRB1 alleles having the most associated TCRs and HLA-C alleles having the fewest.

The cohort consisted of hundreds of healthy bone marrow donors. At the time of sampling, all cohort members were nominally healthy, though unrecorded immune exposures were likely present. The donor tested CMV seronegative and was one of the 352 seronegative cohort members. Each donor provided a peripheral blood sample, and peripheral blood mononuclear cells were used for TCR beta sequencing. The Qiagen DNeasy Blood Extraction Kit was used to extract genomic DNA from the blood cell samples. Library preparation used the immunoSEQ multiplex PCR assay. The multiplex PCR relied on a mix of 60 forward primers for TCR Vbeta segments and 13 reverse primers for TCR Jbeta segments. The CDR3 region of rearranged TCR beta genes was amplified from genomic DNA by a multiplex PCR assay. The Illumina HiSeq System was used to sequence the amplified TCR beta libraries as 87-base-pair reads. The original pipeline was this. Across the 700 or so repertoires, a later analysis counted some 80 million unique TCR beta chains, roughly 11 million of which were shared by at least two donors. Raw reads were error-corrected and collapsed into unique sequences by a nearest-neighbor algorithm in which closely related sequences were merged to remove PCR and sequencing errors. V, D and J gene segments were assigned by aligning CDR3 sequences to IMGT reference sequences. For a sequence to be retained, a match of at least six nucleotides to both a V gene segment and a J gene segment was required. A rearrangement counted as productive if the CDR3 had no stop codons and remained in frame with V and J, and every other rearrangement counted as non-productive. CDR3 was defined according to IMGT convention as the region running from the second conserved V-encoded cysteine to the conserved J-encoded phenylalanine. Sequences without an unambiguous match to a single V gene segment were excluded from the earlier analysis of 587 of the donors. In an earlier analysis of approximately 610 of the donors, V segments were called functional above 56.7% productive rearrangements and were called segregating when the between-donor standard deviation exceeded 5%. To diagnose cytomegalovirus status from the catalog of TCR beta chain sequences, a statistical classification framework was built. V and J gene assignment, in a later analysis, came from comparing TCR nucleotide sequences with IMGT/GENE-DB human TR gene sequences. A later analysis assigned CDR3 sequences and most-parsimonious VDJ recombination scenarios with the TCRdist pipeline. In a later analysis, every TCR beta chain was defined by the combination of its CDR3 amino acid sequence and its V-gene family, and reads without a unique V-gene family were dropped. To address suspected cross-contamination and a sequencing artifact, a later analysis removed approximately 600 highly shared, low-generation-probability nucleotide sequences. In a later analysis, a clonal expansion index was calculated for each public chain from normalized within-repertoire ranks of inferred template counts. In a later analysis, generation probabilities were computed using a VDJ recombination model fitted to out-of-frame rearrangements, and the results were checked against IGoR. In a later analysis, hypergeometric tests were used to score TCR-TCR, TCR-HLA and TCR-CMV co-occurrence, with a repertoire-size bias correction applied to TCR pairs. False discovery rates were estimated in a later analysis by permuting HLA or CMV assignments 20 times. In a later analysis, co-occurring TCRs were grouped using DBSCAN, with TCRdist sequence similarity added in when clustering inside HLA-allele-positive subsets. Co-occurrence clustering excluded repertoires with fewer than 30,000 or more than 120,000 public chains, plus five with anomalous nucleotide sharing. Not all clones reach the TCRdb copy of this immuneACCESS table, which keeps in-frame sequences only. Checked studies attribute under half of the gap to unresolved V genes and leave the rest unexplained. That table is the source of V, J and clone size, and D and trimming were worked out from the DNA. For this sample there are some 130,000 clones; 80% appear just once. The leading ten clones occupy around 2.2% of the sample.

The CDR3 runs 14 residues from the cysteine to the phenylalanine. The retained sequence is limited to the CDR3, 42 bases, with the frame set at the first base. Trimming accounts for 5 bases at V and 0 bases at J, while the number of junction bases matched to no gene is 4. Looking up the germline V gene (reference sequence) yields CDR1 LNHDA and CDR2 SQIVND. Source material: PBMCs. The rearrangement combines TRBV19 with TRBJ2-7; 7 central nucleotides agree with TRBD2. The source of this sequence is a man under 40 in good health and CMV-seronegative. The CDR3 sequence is CASSSTGGSYEQYF. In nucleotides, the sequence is TGTGCCAGTAGTTCGACGGGGGGCTCCTACGAGCAGTACTTC.